These 4 T cell receptor beta chains were sequenced from one sample in a study of control samples from healthy donors and cancer patients. Using immunoSEQ multiplex PCR, the repertoire was profiled, and TCRdb retains in-frame clones only, with some absent. The repertoire holds under 200,000 clones, with 93% as singletons. The material sequenced was blood. The receptors here all came from a woman aged 60-75 years in good health.

The chain uses TRBV12-3 or TRBV12-4 and TRBJ1-2; 7 nucleotides align to TRBD1. The V segment lost 6 bases and the J segment 4 bases; nucleotides outside the gene matches: 5. The length of the CDR3 is 13 residues. The CDR3 spells CASSDGDSYGYTF. The DNA of the CDR3 is TGTGCCAGCAGCGATGGGGACAGCTATGGCTACACCTTC.

The chain combines TRBV10-1 with TRBJ2-1; 15 positions agree with TRBD2. Trimming at V came to 6 bases and at J to 1 base, leaving 7 bases not matched to a gene. Per the germline V gene, CDR1 is WNHNN and CDR2 is SYGVQD (reference sequence). CDR3 length equals 18 residues. The CDR3 DNA follows: TGCGCCAGCAGGGACCCGGGACTAGCGGGGGGATCCTACAATGAGCAGTTCTTC. Its translation: CASRDPGLAGGSYNEQFF.

Comment on this clone: Sequence at one end of the junction differs from germline and may be a read error. CDR3 region: CASSPNMAGGLFF. The CDR3, as DNA: TGTGCCAGCAGCCCCAATATGGCCGGGGGGCTGTTTTTT. The rearrangement uses TRBV12-3 or TRBV12-4 and TRBJ2-2, with D perhaps matching TRBD2 (6 bases). CDR3 length: 13 residues.

The chain has TRBV11-2 and TRBJ1-5; 10 nucleotides agree with TRBD1. This CDR3 comprises 17 residues. Trimming cost V 3 bases and J 4 bases; bases outside gene matches: 9. The germline CDR1 and CDR2 sequences are SGHAT and FQNNGV. The CDR3 sequence: CASSFGMGQGSNQPQHF. Here the CDR3 DNA reads TGTGCCAGCAGCTTTGGAATGGGACAGGGGTCGAATCAGCCCCAGCATTTT.